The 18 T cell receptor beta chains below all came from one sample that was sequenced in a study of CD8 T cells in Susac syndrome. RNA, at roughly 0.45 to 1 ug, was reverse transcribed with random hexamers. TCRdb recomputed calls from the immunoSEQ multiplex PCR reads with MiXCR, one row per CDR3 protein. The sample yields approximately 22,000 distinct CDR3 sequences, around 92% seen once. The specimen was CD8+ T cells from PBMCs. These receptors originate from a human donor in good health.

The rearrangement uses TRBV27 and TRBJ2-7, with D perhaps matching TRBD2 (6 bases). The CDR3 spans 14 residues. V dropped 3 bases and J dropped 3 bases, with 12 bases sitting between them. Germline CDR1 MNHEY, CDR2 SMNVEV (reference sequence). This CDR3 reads CASSFRRDGYEQYF. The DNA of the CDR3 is TGTGCCAGCAGTTTTAGGAGGGATGGCTACGAGCAGTACTTC.

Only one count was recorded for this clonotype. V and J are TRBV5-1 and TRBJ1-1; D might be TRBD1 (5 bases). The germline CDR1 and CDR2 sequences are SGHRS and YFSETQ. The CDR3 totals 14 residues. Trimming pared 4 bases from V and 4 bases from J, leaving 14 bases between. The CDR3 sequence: CASSLVGRGTEAFF. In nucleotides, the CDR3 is TGCGCCAGCAGCCTGGTTGGTAGGGGCACTGAAGCTTTCTTT.

This chain's CDR3 is CASSLVGTDYEQYF. For the CDR3, the DNA is TGCGCCAGCAGCTTGGTCGGGACAGACTACGAGCAGTACTTC. The chain uses TRBV5-1 and TRBJ2-7; TRBD1 matches 7 bases. This CDR3 is built from 14 residues. CDR1 SGHRS and CDR2 YFSETQ come from the germline V gene. Unmatched junction bases numbered 3, after V lost 0 bases and J lost 3 bases. Full variable domain (outside the CDR3, taken from reference TRBV5-1 and TRBJ2-7): KAGVTQTPRYLIKTRGQQVTLSCSPISGHRSVSWYQQTPGQGLQFLFEYFSETQRNKGNFPGRFSGRQFSNSRSEMNVSTLELGDSALYLCASSLVGTDYEQYFGPGTRLTVT.

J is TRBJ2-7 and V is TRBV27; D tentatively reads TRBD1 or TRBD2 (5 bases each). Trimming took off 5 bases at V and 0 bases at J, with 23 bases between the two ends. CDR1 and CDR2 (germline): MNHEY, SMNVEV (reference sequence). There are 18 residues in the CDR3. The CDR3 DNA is TGTGCCAGCAGTAAATTTGGGGGTAGGGTGGAAAGCTCCTACGAGCAGTACTTC. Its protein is CASSKFGGRVESSYEQYF.

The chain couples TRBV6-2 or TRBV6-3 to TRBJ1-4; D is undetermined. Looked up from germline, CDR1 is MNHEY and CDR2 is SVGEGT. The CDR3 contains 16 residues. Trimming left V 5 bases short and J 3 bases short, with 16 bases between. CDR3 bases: TGTGCCAGCAGTCAGAGACACCCAACTGCTAATGAAAAACTGTTTTTT. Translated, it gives CASSQRHPTANEKLFF.

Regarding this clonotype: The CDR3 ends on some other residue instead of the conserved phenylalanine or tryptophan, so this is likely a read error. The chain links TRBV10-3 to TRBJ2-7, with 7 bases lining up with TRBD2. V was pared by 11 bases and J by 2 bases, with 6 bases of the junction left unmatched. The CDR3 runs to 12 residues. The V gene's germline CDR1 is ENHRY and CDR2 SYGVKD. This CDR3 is CASNAGAYEQYL. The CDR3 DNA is TGTGCCTCGAACGCGGGGGCCTACGAGCAGTACCTC.

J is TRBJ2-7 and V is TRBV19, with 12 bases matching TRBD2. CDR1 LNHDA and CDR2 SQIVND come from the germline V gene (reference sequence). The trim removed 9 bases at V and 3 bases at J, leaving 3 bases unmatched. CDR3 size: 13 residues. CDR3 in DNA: TGTGCCAGCCGGACTAGCGGGGACTACGAGCAGTACTTC. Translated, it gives CASRTSGDYEQYF.

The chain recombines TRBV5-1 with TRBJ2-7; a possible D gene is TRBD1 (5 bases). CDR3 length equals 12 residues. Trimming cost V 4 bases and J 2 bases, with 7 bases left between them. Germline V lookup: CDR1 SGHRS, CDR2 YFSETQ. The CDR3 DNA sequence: TGCGCCAGCAGCCAGGACACCTACGAGCAGTACTTC. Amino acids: CASSQDTYEQYF. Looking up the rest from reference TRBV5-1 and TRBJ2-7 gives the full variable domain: KAGVTQTPRYLIKTRGQQVTLSCSPISGHRSVSWYQQTPGQGLQFLFEYFSETQRNKGNFPGRFSGRQFSNSRSEMNVSTLELGDSALYLCASSQDTYEQYFGPGTRLTVT.

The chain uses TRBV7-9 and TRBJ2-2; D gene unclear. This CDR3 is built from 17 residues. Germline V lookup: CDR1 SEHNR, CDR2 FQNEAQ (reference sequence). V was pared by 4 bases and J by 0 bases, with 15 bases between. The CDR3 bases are TGTGCCAGCAGCTCCATCCGGCAGACTCCGAACACCGGGGAGCTGTTTTTT. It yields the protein CASSSIRQTPNTGELFF.

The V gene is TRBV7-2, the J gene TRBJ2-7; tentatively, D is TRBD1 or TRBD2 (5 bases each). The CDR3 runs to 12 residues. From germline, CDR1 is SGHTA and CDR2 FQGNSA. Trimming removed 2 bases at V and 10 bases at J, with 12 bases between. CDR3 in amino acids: CASSLQSRDQYF. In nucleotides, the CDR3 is TGTGCCAGCAGCTTACAAAGCCGGGACCAGTACTTC.

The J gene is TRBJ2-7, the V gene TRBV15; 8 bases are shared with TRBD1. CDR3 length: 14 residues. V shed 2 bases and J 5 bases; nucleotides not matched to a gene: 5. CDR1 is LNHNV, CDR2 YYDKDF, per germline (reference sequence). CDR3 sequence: CATSRLQGADEQYF. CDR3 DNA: TGTGCCACCAGCAGACTTCAGGGGGCGGACGAGCAGTACTTC.

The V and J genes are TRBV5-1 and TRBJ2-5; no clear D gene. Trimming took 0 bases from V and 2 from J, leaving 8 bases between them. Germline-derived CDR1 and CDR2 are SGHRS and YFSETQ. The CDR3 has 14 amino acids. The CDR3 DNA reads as TGCGCCAGCAGCTTGGTGCGACTTCAAGAGACCCAGTACTTC. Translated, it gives CASSLVRLQETQYF.

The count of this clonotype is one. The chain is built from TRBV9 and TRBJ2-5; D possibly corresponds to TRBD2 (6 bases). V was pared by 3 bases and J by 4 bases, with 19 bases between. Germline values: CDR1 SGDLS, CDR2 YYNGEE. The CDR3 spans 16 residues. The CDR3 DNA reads TGTGCCAGCAGCGGTAGCGGAGGAGTTGGGGGAGAGACCCAGTACTTC. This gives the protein CASSGSGGVGGETQYF.

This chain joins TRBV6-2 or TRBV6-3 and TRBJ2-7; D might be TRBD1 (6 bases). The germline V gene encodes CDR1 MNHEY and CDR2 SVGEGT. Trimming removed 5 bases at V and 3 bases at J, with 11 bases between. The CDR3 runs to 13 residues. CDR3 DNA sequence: TGTGCCAGCAGTATCCTGGACAGCTACGAGCAGTACTTC. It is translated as CASSILDSYEQYF.

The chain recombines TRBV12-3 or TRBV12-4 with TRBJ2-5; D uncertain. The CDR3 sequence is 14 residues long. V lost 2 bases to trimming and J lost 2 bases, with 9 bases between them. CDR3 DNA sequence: TGTGCCAGCAGTTTATGGAAGGTTCAAGAGACCCAGTACTTC. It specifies CASSLWKVQETQYF.

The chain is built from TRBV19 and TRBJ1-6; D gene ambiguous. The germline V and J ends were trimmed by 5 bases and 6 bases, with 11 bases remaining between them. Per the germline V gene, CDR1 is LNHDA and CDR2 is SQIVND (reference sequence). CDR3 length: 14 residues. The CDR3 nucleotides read TGTGCCAGTAGTCTCTCCACGGGTAATTCACCCCTCCACTTT. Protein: CASSLSTGNSPLHF.

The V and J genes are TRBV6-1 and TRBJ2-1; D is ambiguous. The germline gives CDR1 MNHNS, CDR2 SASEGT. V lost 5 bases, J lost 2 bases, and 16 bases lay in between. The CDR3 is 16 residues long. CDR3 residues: CASSPGDWAAYNEQFF. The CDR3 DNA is TGTGCCAGCAGTCCCGGTGACTGGGCCGCCTACAATGAGCAGTTCTTC.

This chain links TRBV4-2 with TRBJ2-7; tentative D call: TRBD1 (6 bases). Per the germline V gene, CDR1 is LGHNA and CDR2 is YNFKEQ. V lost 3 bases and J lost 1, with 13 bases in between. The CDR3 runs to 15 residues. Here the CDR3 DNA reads TGTGCCAGCAGCCATAGATCGACAGGATCCTACGAGCAGTACTTC. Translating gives CASSHRSTGSYEQYF.